The 17 T cell receptor beta chains reported below all come from one sample, sequenced in a study of blood T cell repertoires in COVID-19. Generated by immunoSEQ multiplex PCR, the TCRdb table keeps only in-frame clones and is missing some. The sample carries hundreds of thousands of clones, roughly 88% recorded once. The specimen was PBMCs or T cells enriched from blood (not recorded which). The receptors stem from a man aged 25 to 45 who had recovered from COVID-19.

The chain uses TRBV18 and TRBJ2-6, with 7 bases matching TRBD1. This CDR3 region has 16 residues. With 0 bases clipped from V and 4 bases from J, the junction kept 3 bases outside the gene matches. CDR1 and CDR2 from the germline V gene are KGHSH and LQKENI. The CDR3 DNA reads TGTGCCAGCTCACCACCGACAGGGTCAGGGGCCAACGTCCTGACTTTC. It translates to CASSPPTGSGANVLTF.

This clone was found once. This rearrangement joins TRBV19 to TRBJ1-2; D might be TRBD1 (5 bases). The germline gives CDR1 LNHDA, CDR2 SQIVND (reference sequence). This CDR3 spans 12 amino acids. The V and J ends lost 6 bases and 6 bases respectively, with 11 bases between them. The CDR3 protein is CASRQALDGYTF. In DNA form, the CDR3 reads TGTGCCAGTAGACAGGCACTTGATGGCTACACCTTC.

V is TRBV9 and J is TRBJ2-1, with D possibly being TRBD2 (5 bases). Looked up from germline, CDR1 is SGDLS and CDR2 is YYNGEE. V lost 3 bases to trimming and J lost 4 bases, with 11 bases between them. The CDR3 spans 14 residues. As DNA, the CDR3 is TGTGCCAGCAGCGGCGGGTTTCGGTACAATGAGCAGTTCTTC. This gives the protein CASSGGFRYNEQFF.

This chain uses TRBV4-1 with TRBJ2-5; 7 bases line up with TRBD1. The CDR3 runs to 15 residues. Trimming cost V 3 bases and J 5 bases; bases outside gene matches: 9. Germline CDR1 reads MGHRA; CDR2 reads YSYEKL. In DNA, the CDR3 is TGCGCCAGCAGCCATAAGGGGGCAGTAGGGGAGACCCAGTACTTC. It encodes CASSHKGAVGETQYF.

The chain joins TRBV10-2 to TRBJ1-1; 9 nucleotides align to TRBD1. The V and J ends lost 5 bases and 1 base, in that order; junction bases with no gene match: 5. The germline V gene has CDR1 WSHSY and CDR2 SAAADI. The CDR3 runs 15 residues. CDR3 sequence reads: CASSYQDRGNTEAFF. The CDR3, as DNA: TGCGCCAGCAGTTATCAGGACAGGGGGAACACTGAAGCTTTCTTT.

The chain has TRBV29-1 and TRBJ1-1; D gene uncertain. In germline, CDR1 is SQVTM, CDR2 ANQGSEA. The CDR3 runs 13 residues. V was shortened by 3 bases and J by 1 base, with 9 bases between the two germline ends. The CDR3 sequence: CSVEANQNTEAFF. Here the CDR3 DNA reads TGCAGCGTTGAGGCCAACCAGAACACTGAAGCTTTCTTT.

In regard to this clone: A junction end diverges from the germline sequence, so it may reflect a read error. The V and J genes are TRBV6-4 and TRBJ1-2; no clear D gene. The CDR3 runs to 13 residues. CDR1 and CDR2 (germline): MRHNA, SNTAGT. The CDR3 coding sequence is TGTGCCAGCAGGGACTCCGGCGGCTATGGCTACACCTTC. Translation gives CASRDSGGYGYTF.

The V and J genes are TRBV30 and TRBJ2-1; 9 nucleotides match TRBD2. The CDR3 is 17 amino acids. V shed 0 bases, J shed 0 bases, and the junction held 6 bases outside the gene matches. Germline V gives CDR1 GTSNPN, CDR2 SVGIG (reference sequence). CDR3 nucleotide sequence: TGTGCCTGGAGTGTATGGGCTAGCGGGGCCTCCTACAATGAGCAGTTCTTC. Amino acids: CAWSVWASGASYNEQFF.

J is TRBJ2-5 and V is TRBV3-1 (or the pseudogene TRBV3-2); 13 bases agree with TRBD2. CDR1 and CDR2 (germline): LGHDT, YNNKEL (reference sequence). The CDR3 consists of 16 residues. Unmatched junction bases numbered 4, after V lost 2 bases and J lost 4 bases. CDR3 sequence (DNA): TGTGCCAGCAGCCAAACTAGCGGGGGGGGGCTAGAGACCCAGTACTTC. Its protein is CASSQTSGGGLETQYF.

V usage is TRBV7-2 and J usage is TRBJ1-4; D gene unclear. Deletions cut 1 base from V and 4 bases from J, with 4 bases between. The CDR3 covers 13 residues. Germline V gene data show CDR1 as SGHTA and CDR2 as FQGNSA. Here the CDR3 DNA reads TGTGCCAGCAGCTTAGGTCGTAATGAAAAACTGTTTTTT. It specifies CASSLGRNEKLFF. Filled out from reference TRBV7-2 and TRBJ1-4, the complete variable domain reads GAGVSQSPSNKVTEKGKDVELRCDPISGHTALYWYRQSLGQGLEFLIYFQGNSAPDKSGLPSDRFSAERTGGSVSTLTIQRTQQEDSAVYLCASSLGRNEKLFFGSGTQLSVL.

The chain employs TRBV4-3 and TRBJ2-2, with 11 nucleotides matching TRBD2. Trimming took 4 bases from V and 4 from J; bases not matched to a gene: 2. Germline values: CDR1 LGHNA, CDR2 YSLEER. This CDR3 spans 15 amino acids. DNA for the CDR3: TGCGCCAGCAGCCGAGGGACTAGCGGCACCGGGGAGCTGTTTTTT. The encoded protein is CASSRGTSGTGELFF.

The rearrangement links TRBV7-6 to TRBJ2-1; TRBD2 is a possible D gene (6 bases). V lost 5 bases to trimming and J lost 13 bases, with 18 bases between them. In germline, CDR1 is SGHVS, CDR2 FNYEAQ. CDR3 length: 13 amino acids. DNA of the CDR3: TGTGCCAGCAGCCCGAATTACCGGGACTTTCAGTTCTTC. Residues: CASSPNYRDFQFF.

This clone was detected once. The rearrangement uses TRBV2 and TRBJ2-5; TRBD2 is a possible D gene (5 bases). Germline CDR1 reads SNHLY; CDR2 reads FYNNEI. V dropped 8 bases and J dropped 4 bases, with 14 bases sitting between them. This CDR3 comprises 13 residues. CDR3 sequence: CASAGRGGETQYF. The CDR3 DNA reads as TGTGCCAGCGCGGGTCGGGGTGGAGAGACCCAGTACTTC.

This clone was seen just once. The V and J genes are TRBV5-4 and TRBJ2-3, with D possibly being TRBD1 (6 bases). The germline V gene has CDR1 SGHNT and CDR2 YYREEE (reference sequence). The V end lost 2 bases, the J end lost 0 bases, and 7 bases lay between the germline ends. The CDR3 is 14 residues long. The DNA for the CDR3 is TGTGCCAGCAGCTTTACAGGGAGCACAGATACGCAGTATTTT. Translated, it gives CASSFTGSTDTQYF.

The count of this clone is one. The genes are TRBV9 and TRBJ2-3; D gene unclear. CDR1 is SGDLS, CDR2 YYNGEE, per germline. The CDR3 sequence is 15 residues long. V gave up 3 bases and J gave up 2 bases, with 13 bases separating them. The DNA of the CDR3 is TGTGCCAGCAGCGGTCGAGTAATTGACACAGATACGCAGTATTTT. The encoded protein is CASSGRVIDTDTQYF.

The V call is TRBV19, the J call TRBJ1-3; 7 bases agree with TRBD1. V gave up 2 bases and J gave up 2 bases; unmatched junction bases: 6. Germline CDR1 reads LNHDA; CDR2 reads SQIVND (reference sequence). CDR3 length: 16 residues. The CDR3 region is CASSISRTGPGNTIYF. CDR3 coding DNA: TGTGCCAGTAGTATATCCCGGACAGGACCTGGAAACACCATATATTTT.

The count of this clone is one. V is TRBV5-1 and J is TRBJ2-7, with 9 bases aligning to TRBD2. Germline V lookup: CDR1 SGHRS, CDR2 YFSETQ. This CDR3 has 14 residues. V lost 6 bases to trimming and J lost 2 bases; unmatched junction nucleotides: 6. For the CDR3, the DNA is TGCGCCAGCACCACTAGCGGGCGGACCTACGAGCAGTACTTC. Translated, it gives CASTTSGRTYEQYF.